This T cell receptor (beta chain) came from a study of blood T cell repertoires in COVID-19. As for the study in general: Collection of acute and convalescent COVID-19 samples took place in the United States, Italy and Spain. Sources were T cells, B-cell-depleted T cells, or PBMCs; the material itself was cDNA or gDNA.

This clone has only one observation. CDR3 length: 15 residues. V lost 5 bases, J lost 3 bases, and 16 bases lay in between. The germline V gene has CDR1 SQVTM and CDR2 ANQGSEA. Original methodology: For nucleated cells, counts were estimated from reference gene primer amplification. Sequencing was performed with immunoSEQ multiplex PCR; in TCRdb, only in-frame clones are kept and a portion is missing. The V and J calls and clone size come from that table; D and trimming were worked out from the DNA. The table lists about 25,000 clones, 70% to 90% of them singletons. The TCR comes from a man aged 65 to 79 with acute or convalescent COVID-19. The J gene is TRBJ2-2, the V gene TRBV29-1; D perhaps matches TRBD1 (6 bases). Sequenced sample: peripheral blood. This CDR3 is CSVSKGVGDTGELFF. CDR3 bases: TGCAGCGTTTCCAAGGGGGTGGGTGACACCGGGGAGCTGTTTTTT.